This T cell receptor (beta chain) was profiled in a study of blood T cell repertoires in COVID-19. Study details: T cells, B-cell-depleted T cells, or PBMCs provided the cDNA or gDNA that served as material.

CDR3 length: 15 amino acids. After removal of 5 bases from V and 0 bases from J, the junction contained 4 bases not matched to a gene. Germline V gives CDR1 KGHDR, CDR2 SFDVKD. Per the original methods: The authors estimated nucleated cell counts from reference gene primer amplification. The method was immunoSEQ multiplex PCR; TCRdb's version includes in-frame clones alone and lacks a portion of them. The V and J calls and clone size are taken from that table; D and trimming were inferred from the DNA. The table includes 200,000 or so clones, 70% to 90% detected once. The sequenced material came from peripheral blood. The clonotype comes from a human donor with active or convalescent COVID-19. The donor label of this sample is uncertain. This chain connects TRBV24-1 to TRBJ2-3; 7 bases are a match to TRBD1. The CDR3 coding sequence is TGTGCCACCAGTGGAGACAGGGTTAGCACAGATACGCAGTATTTT. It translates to CATSGDRVSTDTQYF.